This TCR beta chain was sequenced in a study of shared clonotypes between healthy human individuals. The overall study: There were three CD4 naive, three CD4 memory, two CD8 naive and one CD8 memory plates per donor.

Study-wide findings and caveats: Represented genetic and exposure-history diversity was restricted by having few donors. Rarefaction exposed incomplete sorted-subset sequencing despite large depth. Among the subsets, naive ones generally showed larger estimated richness than memory ones.

CDR3 size: 16 residues. V lost 5 bases, J lost 10 bases, and 11 bases stayed unmatched. CDR1 SEHNR and CDR2 FQNEAQ come from the germline V gene (reference sequence). Regarding this clone: Antigen unknown.

This table comes from immunoSEQ multiplex PCR, and its TCRdb copy is limited to in-frame clones, with some not included. Of over 2 million clones listed, roughly 95% are singletons. Sequencing was carried out using naive CD4+ T cells sorted from blood. Indicated subset: CD45RA+ positively selected. This chain connects TRBV7-9 to TRBJ1-6; TRBD1 agrees at 10 bases. This clonotype was sampled from a young man in good health. The CDR3 spells CASSRSRDRGTSPLHF. Here the CDR3 DNA reads TGTGCCAGCAGCCGCAGCCGGGACAGGGGTACCTCACCCCTCCACTTT.